This is a list of T cell receptor beta chains from one sample in a study of blood T cells in healthy people across ages. TCRdb itself ran the 5' RACE reads through MiXCR, one entry per CDR3 protein. The top ten hold 13% of the sample, which has about 900,000 distinct CDR3 sequences, 45% to 50% seen once. What was sequenced was blood. The receptors come from a man aged 30 to 45 in good health. The CDR3 runs from the conserved cysteine through the conserved F or W. A D gene is named only where the DNA matches it firmly. Size values are once, few and many counts, or a class for expanded clones, and some rows have none.

TRBV27,NA,few,TRBJ2-4,CASGRRVWEQYF,TGTGCCAGCGGTAGGAGGGTGTGGGAGCAGTACTTC
TRBV7-2,NA,NA,TRBJ1-6,CASTVGRGNNSPLHF,TGTGCCAGCACCGTTGGAAGGGGCAATAATTCACCCCTCCACTTT
TRBV15,NA,few,TRBJ1-2,CATSGSDSLYGYTF,TGTGCCACCAGCGGTTCGGACAGCCTCTATGGCTACACCTTC
TRBV24-1,NA,NA,TRBJ2-3,CATSDSRGPDTQYF,TGTGCCACCAGTGATTCCCGGGGTCCAGATACGCAGTATTTT
TRBV12-3/TRBV12-4,NA,NA,TRBJ2-7,CASSFGGPPKYEQYF,TGTGCCAGCAGTTTCGGGGGACCTCCAAAATACGAGCAGTACTTC
TRBV7-2,TRBD1,NA,TRBJ2-7,CTSSPQGGQTYEQYF,TGTACCAGCAGCCCCCAAGGGGGACAGACCTACGAGCAGTACTTC
TRBV24-1,NA,NA,TRBJ2-1,CATSDFSGMGPYNEQFF,TGTGCCACCAGTGATTTCTCAGGGATGGGACCCTACAATGAGCAGTTCTTC
TRBV4-3,TRBD2,NA,TRBJ2-3,CASSQYRPAGVDTQYF,TGCGCCAGCAGCCAATATCGCCCAGCGGGGGTAGATACGCAGTATTTT
TRBV28,TRBD1,few,TRBJ1-4,CASSLRTGRMKKLFF,TGTGCCAGCAGTCTCCGGACAGGCCGAATGAAAAAACTGTTTTTT
TRBV2,TRBD2,few,TRBJ2-1,CASSGEGLNEQFF,TGTGCCAGCAGTGGGGAGGGTTTGAATGAGCAGTTCTTC
TRBV4-3,TRBD2,NA,TRBJ2-3,CASSQDRGPRGGGTDTQYF,TGCGCCAGCAGCCAAGATCGAGGACCGCGGGGGGGCGGAACAGATACGCAGTATTTT
TRBV7-2,NA,few,TRBJ2-7,CASSLTPGSSYEQYF,TGTGCCAGCAGCCTAACCCCAGGAAGCTCCTACGAGCAGTACTTC
TRBV6-1,NA,few,TRBJ2-1,CASSEARGQYNEQFF,TGTGCCAGCAGTGAAGCGCGGGGACAGTACAATGAGCAGTTCTTC
TRBV6-6,NA,NA,TRBJ2-1,CAGRPEGGGYNEQFF,TGTGCCGGCAGACCCGAGGGAGGGGGCTACAATGAGCAGTTCTTC
TRBV5-1,NA,NA,TRBJ2-1,CASSLGAFPYNEQFF,TGCGCCAGCAGCTTGGGGGCCTTCCCTTACAATGAGCAGTTCTTC
TRBV6-1,NA,NA,TRBJ1-1,CASSYTGSPEAFF,TGTGCCAGCAGTTATACGGGTTCCCCTGAAGCTTTCTTT
TRBV5-5,NA,NA,TRBJ1-2,CASSKGTPGYTF,TGTGCCAGCAGCAAGGGGACCCCCGGCTACACCTTC
TRBV27,TRBD1,NA,TRBJ1-6,CASSFQNRGGNNSPLHF,TGTGCCAGCAGTTTCCAGAACAGGGGCGGGAATAATTCACCCCTCCACTTT
TRBV5-5,TRBD1,NA,TRBJ2-7,CASSGTGGGFKQYF,TGTGCCAGCAGCGGTACAGGGGGCGGATTCAAGCAGTACTTC
TRBV20-1,TRBD2,few,TRBJ2-5,CSASSSGGELETQYF,TGCAGTGCTAGCTCTAGCGGGGGAGAGTTGGAGACCCAGTACTTC
TRBV20-1,NA,NA,TRBJ1-1,CSARNGRGLNTEAFF,TGCAGTGCTAGAAATGGAAGAGGCCTCAACACTGAAGCTTTCTTT
TRBV25-1,NA,few,TRBJ2-5,CASSEPTGQETQYF,TGTGCCAGCAGTGAACCGACAGGACAAGAGACCCAGTACTTC
TRBV7-8,TRBD2,many,TRBJ2-3,CASSSGLAGDTQYF,TGTGCCAGCAGCTCCGGGCTAGCGGGAGATACGCAGTATTTT
TRBV5-1,TRBD1,NA,TRBJ1-4,CASSGRGQAEKLFF,TGCGCCAGCAGCGGCCGCGGACAGGCTGAAAAACTGTTTTTT
TRBV7-2,NA,NA,TRBJ2-1,CASSLVGTAYNEQFF,TGTGCCAGCAGCTTAGTCGGAACAGCTTACAATGAGCAGTTCTTC
TRBV7-9,NA,NA,TRBJ2-5,CASSLSSAFQETQYF,TGTGCCAGCAGTCTCAGTTCAGCCTTTCAAGAGACCCAGTACTTC
TRBV2,NA,once,TRBJ2-4,CAEGNSGKNIQYF,TGTGCCGAGGGAAATAGCGGCAAAAACATTCAGTACTTC
TRBV9,TRBD1,NA,TRBJ2-7,CASSVPDRPHEQYF,TGTGCCAGCAGCGTTCCGGACAGGCCCCACGAGCAGTACTTC
TRBV6-6,NA,NA,TRBJ2-7,CASSYSNPAAYEQYF,TGTGCCAGCAGTTACTCGAATCCGGCTGCTTACGAGCAGTACTTC
TRBV6-2/TRBV6-3,NA,few,TRBJ1-2,CASRVGRSYTF,TGTGCCAGCAGAGTTGGGAGGAGCTACACCTTC
TRBV4-1,NA,few,TRBJ2-3,CASSQVSDPDTQYF,TGCGCCAGCAGCCAAGTTTCGGATCCAGATACGCAGTATTTT
TRBV27,NA,NA,TRBJ1-1,CASSVSGVTEAFF,TGTGCCAGCAGTGTATCGGGGGTCACTGAAGCTTTCTTT
TRBV29-1,NA,NA,TRBJ2-5,CSVGKTRQETLYF,TGCAGCGTAGGAAAGACTAGGCAAGAGACCCTGTACTTC
TRBV28,TRBD1,NA,TRBJ2-7,CASSPLGQGPDEQYF,TGTGCCAGCAGTCCGCTCGGACAGGGGCCCGATGAGCAGTACTTC
TRBV4-1,NA,few,TRBJ2-1,CASSHITGSYNEQFF,TGCGCCAGCAGCCATATAACAGGGTCCTACAATGAGCAGTTCTTC
TRBV21-1,NA,once,TRBJ2-7,CASGKGLAYYEQYF,TGTGCCAGCGGCAAGGGACTAGCGTATTACGAGCAGTACTTC
TRBV11-1,NA,few,TRBJ2-7,CASSLNAGSSYEQYF,TGTGCCAGCAGCTTAAACGCAGGTAGCTCCTACGAGCAGTACTTC